The clone carrying this TCR beta chain was recorded once. The target antigen is unknown. The J segment lost 8 bases and the V segment lost 6 bases, leaving 4 bases of the junction unmatched. The CDR3 sequence is 13 residues long. The germline CDR1 and CDR2 sequences are MNHEY and SMNVEV (reference sequence). cDNA serving as the sequencing template came from extracted, reverse transcribed RNA. Profiled with immunoSEQ multiplex PCR; TCRdb holds only in-frame clones, not every one. The sample records over 200,000 clones, about three fifths being singletons. Stated treatment: oral pan-JAK inhibitor, 5-10 mg twice daily. The authors sorted CD4+ and CD8+ T cells from PBMCs. This record comes from a study of CD8+ T cells in alopecia areata. Study outcomes and limitations: Patients shared TCRs less clearly than mice did, possibly for HLA-related reasons.

Specimen: CD4+ T cells sorted from blood, collected at week 4, from a patient treated with tofacitinib. This receptor was identified in a human donor with alopecia areata. V gene TRBV27 combines with J gene TRBJ2-1; 10 bases agree with TRBD1. The DNA for the CDR3 is TGTGCCAGCAGCGGGACAGGGGAGTATGAGCAGTTCTTC. It codes for CASSGTGEYEQFF.